This T cell receptor beta chain was profiled in a study of blood T cell repertoires in COVID-19. Study summary: The cDNA or gDNA used as material had been derived from T cells, B-cell-depleted T cells, or PBMCs.

CDR3 length: 16 amino acids. The germline gives CDR1 SGDLS, CDR2 YYNGEE. V was shortened by 2 bases and J by 0 bases, with 11 bases between the two germline ends. In the original workflow: Scientists estimated how many nucleated cells there were by amplifying reference gene primers. This table comes from immunoSEQ multiplex PCR, and its TCRdb copy is limited to in-frame clones, with some not included. That table is the source of V, J and clone size, and D and trimming were worked out from the DNA. Of approximately 210,000 clones listed, around 94% are singletons. The sequence was collected from a man aged 30 to 45 with COVID-19, enrolled during active disease. This rearrangement joins TRBV9 to TRBJ1-4; D remains ambiguous. The specimen sequenced was peripheral blood. CDR3 loop: CASSVGPEATNEKLFF. CDR3 in DNA: TGTGCCAGCAGCGTGGGCCCAGAAGCAACTAATGAAAAACTGTTTTTT.